In its sample, the clone carrying this T cell receptor beta chain was seen many times. The antigen remains unidentified. These data originate in a study of T cells in Graves' hyperthyroidism and ophthalmopathy. Study conclusions and caveats: Appearing also in blood were most of the thyroid clonotypes expanded above 0.001. Ophthalmopathy was told apart from stable hyperthyroidism by a 13 V-J model.

Diagnostic assessment was based on clinical symptoms, serum thyroxine and TRAb, thyroid ultrasound and orbital computed tomography. PBMCs were collected from an approximately 9.3 ml volume of fresh peripheral blood. The CDR3 length is 12 residues. V shed 5 bases and J shed 3 bases, with 7 bases lying between them. Germline V gene data show CDR1 as MNHNS and CDR2 as SASEGT. RNA transcripts gave rise to amplified TCR beta CDR3 regions. A first-round RT-PCR of the TCR CDR3 used the HTBI primer set. Via MiXCR, TCRdb re-called the multiplex PCR reads, giving one row per CDR3 protein. Of approximately 410,000 distinct CDR3 sequences in the sample, 14% to 15% were seen once.

The sequence derives from a man between 18 and 29 years old with Graves' ophthalmopathy. The chain joins TRBV6-1 to TRBJ1-2; no clear D gene. Input material: blood. CDR3 region: CASSPDYYGYTF. The CDR3 nucleotides are TGTGCCAGCAGTCCCGACTACTATGGCTACACCTTC.